This passage covers 23 T cell receptor beta chains from one sample sequenced in a study of T cell changes during pregnancy in multiple sclerosis. Produced via immunoSEQ multiplex PCR; TCRdb's table is partial and in-frame only. The profile covers 65,000 to 80,000 clones, with roughly 91% appearing a single time and 0.9% to 1.2% taken by the ten largest. Source: peripheral blood, taken in the first trimester of pregnancy. All receptors derive from a female donor with multiple sclerosis, enrolled in a pregnancy study.

Written as DNA, the CDR3 is TGTGCCAGCAGCTTGGGTGGACTAGGGGCGGTTGAGCAGTTCTTC. Translating gives CASSLGGLGAVEQFF. This rearrangement joins TRBV5-8 to TRBJ2-1, with 7 bases matching TRBD2. The CDR3 extends over 15 amino acids. The germline CDR1 and CDR2 sequences are SGHTS and YDEGEE. V shed 0 bases, J shed 9 bases, and the junction held 9 bases outside the gene matches. Combining the CDR3 with reference TRBV5-8 and TRBJ2-1 gives the whole variable domain EAGVTQSPTHLIKTRGQQATLRCSPISGHTSVYWYQQALGLGLQFLLWYDEGEERNRGNFPPRFSGRQFPNYSSELNVNALELEDSALYLCASSLGGLGAVEQFFGPGTRLTVL.

The chain is built from TRBV27 and TRBJ1-4; D is unresolved. From germline, CDR1 is MNHEY and CDR2 SMNVEV (reference sequence). This CDR3 has 12 residues. Trimming took off 6 bases at V and 3 bases at J, with 5 bases between the two ends. The CDR3 DNA is TGTGCCAGCAGGTCCTCTAATGAAAAACTGTTTTTT. Protein product: CASRSSNEKLFF.

The V and J genes are TRBV6-1 and TRBJ2-1; D is possibly TRBD1 (6 bases). The CDR3 contains 16 residues. The V end was cut by 4 bases, the J end by 0 bases, with 13 bases between. Germline V gene lookup returns CDR1 MNHNS and CDR2 SASEGT. This chain's CDR3 is CASSGGGLLSYNEQFF. CDR3 sequence (DNA): TGTGCCAGCAGTGGAGGGGGATTACTCTCCTACAATGAGCAGTTCTTC.

This chain connects TRBV21-1 to TRBJ2-4; TRBD1 is the table's D call, not checked against the DNA. TRBV21-1 is designated a pseudogene. This CDR3 is 14 amino acids long. In DNA, the CDR3 is TGTGCCAGCAGCAAAATGGGGACAGGGAACATTCAGTACTTC. Protein sequence: CASSKMGTGNIQYF.

J is TRBJ2-1 and V is TRBV7-8; D remains ambiguous. CDR1 and CDR2 (germline): SGHVS, FQNEAQ. V gave up 5 bases and J gave up 4 bases, with 18 bases separating them. The CDR3 length is 16 residues. The CDR3 bases are TGTGCCAGCAGCGCATCCACAGTGGGTGGGTACAATGAGCAGTTCTTC. It specifies CASSASTVGGYNEQFF.

The chain is built from TRBV7-6 and TRBJ1-2; 11 positions match TRBD1. The CDR3 runs 15 residues. V lost 3 bases, J lost 3 bases, and 3 bases stayed unmatched. Germline CDR1 reads SGHVS; CDR2 reads FNYEAQ. In DNA, the CDR3 is TGTGCCAGCAGCTTTCGGACAGGGGGCGACTATGGCTACACCTTC. It encodes CASSFRTGGDYGYTF.

The rearrangement joins TRBV4-1 to TRBJ2-7, with D tentatively TRBD2 (6 bases). Germline CDR1 MGHRA, CDR2 YSYEKL. This CDR3 has 15 amino acids. Trimming took off 2 bases at V and 4 bases at J, with 15 bases between the two ends. The CDR3 loop is CASSQPGGNLYEQYF. The CDR3 DNA sequence: TGCGCCAGCAGCCAACCCGGGGGAAACCTATACGAGCAGTACTTC.

This chain uses TRBV5-1 with TRBJ2-3; 9 bases match TRBD1. After removal of 2 bases from V and 1 base from J, the junction contained 5 bases not matched to a gene. The CDR3 sequence is 16 residues long. The V gene's germline CDR1 is SGHRS and CDR2 YFSETQ. The DNA of the CDR3 is TGCGCCAGCAGCTTATCCGGGACAGGGCGCACAGATACGCAGTATTTT. It yields the protein CASSLSGTGRTDTQYF. The entire variable domain, with the rest obtained from reference TRBV5-1 and TRBJ2-3, is as follows: KAGVTQTPRYLIKTRGQQVTLSCSPISGHRSVSWYQQTPGQGLQFLFEYFSETQRNKGNFPGRFSGRQFSNSRSEMNVSTLELGDSALYLCASSLSGTGRTDTQYFGPGTRLTVL.

CDR3 DNA sequence: TGCGCCAGCAGTCCGGCCGGGACAGGGGGTTTAAACATTCAGTACTTC. It specifies CASSPAGTGGLNIQYF. The V gene is TRBV5-1, the J gene TRBJ2-4, with 11 bases fitting TRBD1. The CDR3 covers 16 residues. The V segment lost 5 bases and the J segment 6 bases; nucleotides outside the gene matches: 10. CDR1 is SGHRS, CDR2 YFSETQ, per germline.

The chain employs TRBV7-6 and TRBJ1-1; TRBD1 agrees at 7 bases. The CDR3 has 13 residues. Per germline, CDR1 SGHVS and CDR2 FNYEAQ. The V segment lost 8 bases and the J segment 1 base; nucleotides outside the gene matches: 4. Here the CDR3 DNA reads TGTGCCAGCGTCAACAGGGGGAACACTGAAGCTTTCTTT. It yields the protein CASVNRGNTEAFF.

The chain is built from TRBV4-2 and TRBJ2-6, with TRBD1 matching over 9 bases. V was pared by 0 bases and J by 1 base, with 13 bases of the junction left unmatched. Germline-derived CDR1 and CDR2 are LGHNA and YNFKEQ. The CDR3 consists of 21 residues. CDR3 DNA: TGTGCCAGCAGCCAAGATCTTTTGGGACAGGGTTTCCCTTCTGGGGCCAACGTCCTGACTTTC. Its protein product is CASSQDLLGQGFPSGANVLTF.

The chain uses TRBV5-8 and TRBJ2-3; 8 bases match TRBD2. This CDR3 is 15 amino acids long. V was pared by 2 bases and J by 5 bases, with 7 bases of the junction left unmatched. CDR1 is SGHTS and CDR2 is YDEGEE in the germline V gene. The CDR3 DNA reads TGTGCCAGCAGCTTCAGCGGGAGCTTATTAGATACGCAGTATTTT. Its protein is CASSFSGSLLDTQYF.

The chain has TRBV7-9 and TRBJ2-3; D possibly corresponds to TRBD1 (8 bases). The CDR3 runs 18 residues. From germline, CDR1 is SEHNR and CDR2 FQNEAQ (reference sequence). Trimming stripped 5 bases from V and 2 bases from J, with 23 bases between. The CDR3 spells CASSIGHRGGLFTDTQYF. The CDR3 nucleotides read TGTGCCAGCAGCATAGGCCACAGGGGGGGCCTGTTCACAGATACGCAGTATTTT.

The chain has TRBV7-9 and TRBJ2-1; perhaps TRBD2 as D (6 bases). From germline, CDR1 is SEHNR and CDR2 FQNEAQ (reference sequence). The CDR3 is 13 amino acids. The V end lost 11 bases, the J end lost 2 bases, and 13 bases lay between the germline ends. The CDR3 sequence: CASGPGAYNEQFF. Written as DNA, the CDR3 is TGTGCCTCCGGGCCGGGGGCCTACAATGAGCAGTTCTTC.

The chain joins TRBV6-1 to TRBJ2-1, with a possible D match to TRBD1 (6 bases). Germline loops: CDR1 MNHNS, CDR2 SASEGT. The CDR3 extends over 17 amino acids. V dropped 4 bases and J dropped 0 bases, with 16 bases sitting between them. CDR3 sequence (DNA): TGTGCCAGCAGTGCCGCCGGGACACAAAGCTCCTACAATGAGCAGTTCTTC. Protein sequence: CASSAAGTQSSYNEQFF.

The chain couples TRBV7-7 to TRBJ2-7; D uncertain. The germline V gene has CDR1 SSHAT and CDR2 FNYEAQ (reference sequence). There are 13 residues in the CDR3. Trimming took 4 bases from V and 5 from J, leaving 12 bases between them. The CDR3 DNA sequence: TGTGCCAGCAGCTCAGAGAGGTTTGACGAGCAGTACTTC. Its protein product is CASSSERFDEQYF. The entire variable domain, with the rest obtained from reference TRBV7-7 and TRBJ2-7, is as follows: GAGVSQSPRYKVTKRGQDVTLRCDPISSHATLYWYQQALGQGPEFLTYFNYEAQPDKSGLPSDRFSAERPEGSISTLTIQRTEQRDSAMYRCASSSERFDEQYFGPGTRLTVT.

The rearrangement links TRBV9 to TRBJ1-3, with TRBD1 matching 7 bases. V was clipped by 3 bases and J by 0 bases; unmatched bases: 0. This CDR3 has 14 residues. CDR1 is SGDLS, CDR2 YYNGEE, per germline. DNA for the CDR3: TGTGCCAGCAGCGGACAGGGCTCTGGAAACACCATATATTTT. It encodes CASSGQGSGNTIYF. Combining the CDR3 with reference TRBV9 and TRBJ1-3 gives the whole variable domain DSGVTQTPKHLITATGQRVTLRCSPRSGDLSVYWYQQSLDQGLQFLIQYYNGEERAKGNILERFSAQQFPDLHSELNLSSLELGDSALYFCASSGQGSGNTIYFGEGSWLTVV.

The chain has TRBV4-3 and TRBJ2-7, with unresolved D. Germline V CDR1 and CDR2: LGHNA, YSLEER. Trimming took off 2 bases at V and 3 bases at J, with 11 bases between the two ends. The CDR3 consists of 14 residues. The DNA for the CDR3 is TGCGCCAGCAGCCAACAACTCTTCAACTACGAGCAGTACTTC. Amino acid sequence: CASSQQLFNYEQYF.

The chain joins TRBV13 to TRBJ2-5, with D perhaps TRBD1 (5 bases). Trimming stripped 3 bases from V and 7 bases from J, with 6 bases between. The germline V gene has CDR1 PRHDT and CDR2 FYEKMQ (reference sequence). The length of the CDR3 is 11 residues. The chain's CDR3 is CASSFQGTQYF. DNA for the CDR3: TGTGCCAGCAGCTTTCAGGGGACCCAGTACTTC.

The chain is built from TRBV6-1 and TRBJ1-3, with D uncertain. The CDR3 length is 15 residues. With 0 bases removed from V and 1 base from J, the gap between germline ends came to 7 bases. The germline V gene has CDR1 MNHNS and CDR2 SASEGT. In nucleotides, the CDR3 is TGTGCCAGCAGTGAAGCCCCCCGTTCTGGAAACACCATATATTTT. Translated: CASSEAPRSGNTIYF.

The chain combines TRBV27 with TRBJ1-4; 11 bases match TRBD1. Germline lookup yields CDR1 MNHEY and CDR2 SMNVEV (reference sequence). Trimming cost V 4 bases and J 4 bases; bases outside gene matches: 20. This CDR3 has 21 amino acids. In DNA, the CDR3 is TGTGCCAGCAGTTGCCTAATTCAGGGACAGGGGGAAGAAAGACTTAATGAAAAACTGTTTTTT. This sequence encodes CASSCLIQGQGEERLNEKLFF.

This chain connects TRBV28 to TRBJ1-2; 12 nucleotides agree with TRBD1. The CDR3 is 15 amino acids. Germline V gene sequence: CDR1 MDHEN, CDR2 SYDVKM. Unmatched junction bases numbered 9, after V lost 4 bases and J lost 9 bases. The CDR3 region is CASSSGTGGISRYTF. The CDR3 bases are TGTGCCAGCAGTTCCGGGACAGGGGGCATCTCGCGCTACACCTTC.

This CDR3 is CASSIDRTTSLNQPQHF. CDR3 in DNA: TGTGCCAGTAGTATAGATCGGACAACGTCACTCAATCAGCCCCAGCATTTT. This sequence joins TRBV19 and TRBJ1-5; D possibly corresponds to TRBD1 (5 bases). Germline V gene sequence: CDR1 LNHDA, CDR2 SQIVND (reference sequence). The CDR3 extends over 17 amino acids. V was shortened by 0 bases and J by 3 bases, with 15 bases between the two germline ends.